This TCR beta chain was captured in a study of graft-versus-host responses after intestinal transplantation. The CDR3 is made up of 15 amino acids. CDR1 is MNHEY and CDR2 is SVGAGI in the germline V gene. Trimming took 6 bases from V and 3 from J, leaving 18 bases between them. Sequencing used immunoSEQ multiplex PCR; TCRdb keeps in-frame clones, though not all of them. The sample consists of just under 30,000 clones, about 80% of them appearing once. Processing was applied to graft tissue in order to liberate intraepithelial and lamina propria lymphocytes. The sample in question was ileum tissue, obtained 98 days after intestinal transplantation. The origin of this receptor is a human patient who received an intestinal transplant, so some T cells may come from the graft donor. The genes are TRBV6-5 and TRBJ2-7, with a tentative D call TRBD1 (6 bases). CDR3 residues: CASRPDRSPNYEQYF. The CDR3, as DNA: TGTGCCAGCAGACCCGACAGGTCACCTAACTACGAGCAGTACTTC.